The rows below give T cell receptor beta chains drawn from one sample of a study of cytomegalovirus exposure and HLA in healthy donors. The repertoire was sequenced with immunoSEQ multiplex PCR; TCRdb's copy has only in-frame clones and lacks some. The table shows approximately 150,000 clones, with around 86% occurring only once. Material: PBMCs. Receptors originate from a man aged 18 to 29 in good health and CMV-seropositive. The CDR3 runs from the conserved cysteine through the conserved F or W. The D gene is left open where the match is weak. A row's size may be missing; if present it is once, few, many or a size class.

v_call	j_call	clone_size	d_call	cdr3_nt	cdr3_aa
TRBV29-1	TRBJ2-7	.	TRBD1	TGCAGCGTTGAAGGACAGGGGGCGCGGGAGCAGTACTTC	CSVEGQGAREQYF
TRBV2	TRBJ2-1	.	TRBD2	TGTGCCAGCAGTGAAGCCTATAACCAGGGACTAGCGTTACGGAATGAGCAGTTCTTC	CASSEAYNQGLALRNEQFF
TRBV2	TRBJ2-7	few	TRBD1	TGTGCCAGTCTACAGGGGGGAAGCGAGCAGTACTTC	CASLQGGSEQYF
TRBV7-3	TRBJ2-1	.	TRBD2	TGTGCCAGCAGCCCGGGGGGGCGAAACGATGAGCAGTTCTTC	CASSPGGRNDEQFF
TRBV5-6	TRBJ2-7	.	.	TGTGCCAGCAGCCGCCGGGTCTCCTACGAGCAGTACTTC	CASSRRVSYEQYF
TRBV19	TRBJ2-2	.	.	TGTGCCAGTAACGATGTCCGGGGGGCGGGTCGCACCGGGGAGCTGTTTTTT	CASNDVRGAGRTGELFF
TRBV20-1	TRBJ1-4	.	.	TGCAGTGCTAGGGAGAATGAAAAACTGTTTTTT	CSARENEKLFF
TRBV28	TRBJ1-5	.	.	TGTGCCAGCACCGCTTGGACAGAGGCCAGTTATAGCAATCAGCCCCAGCATTTT	CASTAWTEASYSNQPQHF
TRBV29-1	TRBJ2-1	.	TRBD1	TGCAGCGTTCACGACAGGGTTCGCAATGAGCAGTTCTTC	CSVHDRVRNEQFF
TRBV11-2	TRBJ1-6	.	.	TGTGCCAGCAGCTTAGACAGGGGAAATTCACCCCTCCACTTT	CASSLDRGNSPLHF
TRBV18	TRBJ2-7	.	.	TGTGCCAGCTCACCACCATTATTGTCTACCGAGGAGCAGTACTTC	CASSPPLLSTEEQYF
TRBV19	TRBJ2-2	.	TRBD1	TGTGCCAGTAGTCCTCGGACAGGGAAAGTCACCGGGGAGCTGTTTTTT	CASSPRTGKVTGELFF
TRBV5-6	TRBJ2-7	.	.	TGTGCCAGCAGCAACGGACTCACCAGGGAGCAGTACTTC	CASSNGLTREQYF
TRBV27	TRBJ2-3	.	.	TGTGCCAGCAGTTTTTCAACAGATACGCAGTATTTT	CASSFSTDTQYF
TRBV19	TRBJ2-1	.	TRBD2	TGTGCCAGTAGATGGGGGGCTAGCGGGAGTAGTGAGCAGTTCTTC	CASRWGASGSSEQFF
TRBV6-1	TRBJ2-2	.	TRBD1	TGTGCCAGCGGGACAGCGAACACCGGGGAGCTGTTTTTT	CASGTANTGELFF
TRBV5-6	TRBJ1-5	.	TRBD1	TGTGCCAGCAGGCGCGGACAGGGTGTGGATCAGCCCCAGCATTTT	CASRRGQGVDQPQHF
TRBV9	TRBJ2-7	.	TRBD1	TGTGCCAGCAGCCCAGGACAGGGAGCCTACGAGCAGTACTTC	CASSPGQGAYEQYF
TRBV29-1	TRBJ1-1	.	TRBD1	TGCAGCGTCAGGGGGCAGGCTGAAGCTTTCTTT	CSVRGQAEAFF
TRBV29-1	TRBJ2-1	.	.	TGCAGCGCCATATTTCAGGGGTCTCCCTCCAATGAGCAGTTCTTC	CSAIFQGSPSNEQFF
TRBV15	TRBJ2-1	.	.	TGTGCCACCAGCAGGGGGACTGCGGTTGAGCAGTTCTTC	CATSRGTAVEQFF
TRBV18	TRBJ2-7	.	.	TGTGCCAGCTCCCCGGGGAAGGACGAGCAGTACTTC	CASSPGKDEQYF
TRBV4-2	TRBJ2-1	.	TRBD1	TGTGCCAGCAGCCAAGTGGGTAGGCAGGGGGTCGATGAGCAGTTCTTC	CASSQVGRQGVDEQFF
TRBV20-1	TRBJ2-5	.	TRBD2	TGCAGTGCTAGAGGGGGGGGACTAGATCACTTC	CSARGGGLDHF
TRBV28	TRBJ2-3	.	TRBD2	TGTGCCAGCAGTATAGCGGGAGTTGGCACAGATACGCAGTATTTT	CASSIAGVGTDTQYF
TRBV19	TRBJ2-7	.	TRBD2	TGTGCCAGTAGTTTGACTAGCGGGCGTTCCTACGAGCAGTACTTC	CASSLTSGRSYEQYF
TRBV4-3	TRBJ2-3	.	TRBD2	TGCGCCAGCAGCCAAGAGTACGGGGGGGCGGGCACAGATACGCAGTATTTT	CASSQEYGGAGTDTQYF